The 20 T cell receptor beta chains below come from one sample, sequenced in a study of response to subunit inactivated influenza vaccine. TCRdb reanalysed the RT-PCR reads using MiXCR and keeps one entry per CDR3 protein. The sample lists 450,000 to 600,000 distinct CDR3 sequences, about 15% occurring once. Here the sequenced sample was CD4+ T cells sorted from PBMCs, taken about 24 months after vaccination. Source of these receptors: a man aged 45-69 years who received an inactivated influenza vaccine.

The rearrangement joins TRBV7-2 to TRBJ2-1, with D tentatively TRBD2 (5 bases). The CDR3 contains 15 residues. V dropped 5 bases and J dropped 0 bases, with 11 bases sitting between them. Germline V gene data show CDR1 as SGHTA and CDR2 as FQGNSA. In DNA, the CDR3 is TGTGCCAGCAGCCGAACTAGTTTCTCCTACAATGAGCAGTTCTTC. As protein: CASSRTSFSYNEQFF.

The CDR3 DNA is TGTGCCAGCAGTCGACACTACCAAGGACAACAGGGGAGCAATCAGCCCCAGCATTTT. This encodes CASSRHYQGQQGSNQPQHF. The gene calls are TRBV12-3 or TRBV12-4 and TRBJ1-5, with 7 bases aligning to TRBD1. After removal of 5 bases from V and 1 base from J, the junction contained 17 bases not matched to a gene. The CDR3 length is 19 residues.

CDR3 loop: CASSSPAPDTQYF. The CDR3 coding sequence is TGTGCCAGCAGTTCGCCGGCCCCAGATACGCAGTATTTT. The rearrangement links TRBV6-2 or TRBV6-3 to TRBJ2-3; no firm D call. The germline V and J ends were trimmed by 4 bases and 4 bases, with 9 bases remaining between them. Germline V gives CDR1 MNHEY, CDR2 SVGEGT. CDR3 length: 13 residues.

The gene calls are TRBV7-2 and TRBJ2-3; D uncertain. The CDR3 has 13 amino acids. Germline lookup yields CDR1 SGHTA and CDR2 FQGNSA. V shed 5 bases and J shed 2 bases, with 8 bases lying between them. CDR3 bases: TGTGCCAGCAGCCGCTATCTCACAGATACGCAGTATTTT. This sequence encodes CASSRYLTDTQYF.

Only a few counts were recorded for this clonotype. The chain carries TRBV29-1 and TRBJ2-1; 12 nucleotides line up with TRBD2. Trimming took 3 bases from V and 15 from J; bases not matched to a gene: 6. This CDR3 has 12 amino acids. The germline gives CDR1 SQVTM, CDR2 ANQGSEA. The CDR3: CSVDASGGAGFF. The CDR3 region has the DNA TGCAGCGTTGATGCTAGCGGGGGGGCTGGGTTCTTC.

This chain links TRBV29-1 with TRBJ1-4; 8 bases agree with TRBD1. V dropped 6 bases and J dropped 8; count of bases not matched to a gene: 14. This CDR3 spans 15 amino acids. Germline CDR1 SQVTM, CDR2 ANQGSEA. The DNA of the CDR3 is TGCAGCGTAACCGGACAGGGAGGCTCTCGAGAAAAACTGTTTTTT. Its translation: CSVTGQGGSREKLFF.

The chain has TRBV25-1 and TRBJ2-1, with 9 bases fitting TRBD2. Per the germline V gene, CDR1 is MGHDK and CDR2 is SYGVNS. The CDR3 contains 13 residues. After removal of 8 bases from V and 4 bases from J, the junction contained 3 bases not matched to a gene. DNA of the CDR3: TGTGCCAGCCTGACTAGCGGATACAATGAGCAGTTCTTC. Its translation is CASLTSGYNEQFF.

The chain links TRBV7-9 to TRBJ2-7, with 7 bases identical to TRBD1. From germline, CDR1 is SEHNR and CDR2 FQNEAQ (reference sequence). J was trimmed by 2 bases and V by 4 bases; bases with no gene match: 5. CDR3 length: 14 amino acids. The CDR3 DNA is TGTGCCAGCAGCTGGGACAGTCCAGCCTACGAGCAGTACTTC. Its translation is CASSWDSPAYEQYF. The full variable domain, in which reference TRBV7-9 and TRBJ2-7 provide the parts outside the CDR3, is DTGVSQNPRHKITKRGQNVTFRCDPISEHNRLYWYRQTLGQGPEFLTYFQNEAQLEKSRLLSDRFSAERPKGSFSTLEIQRTEQGDSAMYLCASSWDSPAYEQYFGPGTRLTVT.

The V call is TRBV12-3 or TRBV12-4, the J call TRBJ2-5; D gene unclear. This CDR3 comprises 14 residues. Trimming shortened V by 2 bases and J by 2 bases, and 9 bases separated the two germline ends. CDR3 in amino acids: CASSLQQRQETQYF. DNA of the CDR3: TGTGCCAGCAGTTTACAACAGCGACAAGAGACCCAGTACTTC.

The chain joins TRBV6-2 or TRBV6-3 to TRBJ2-7; 11 nucleotides agree with TRBD2. V was pared by 6 bases and J by 4 bases, with 8 bases of the junction left unmatched. The CDR3 totals 15 residues. Germline V CDR1 and CDR2: MNHEY, SVGEGT. In nucleotides, the CDR3 is TGTGCCAGCAGCACTAGACTAGCGGGAAGGTACGAGCAGTACTTC. This gives the protein CASSTRLAGRYEQYF.

This clonotype was seen repeatedly, ten times or more. The chain is built from TRBV11-1 and TRBJ2-3, with 11 positions matching TRBD2. The CDR3 consists of 18 residues. The germline CDR1 and CDR2 sequences are SGHAT and FQDESV (reference sequence). V gave up 2 bases and J gave up 1 base; unmatched junction bases: 8. CDR3 sequence reads: CASSLPPRLAGRTDTQYF. For the CDR3, the DNA is TGTGCCAGCAGCTTACCCCCCCGACTAGCGGGGCGCACAGATACGCAGTATTTT.

J is TRBJ2-5 and V is TRBV5-1; 13 bases are shared with TRBD2. Germline values: CDR1 SGHRS, CDR2 YFSETQ. The V segment lost 7 bases and the J segment 9 bases; nucleotides outside the gene matches: 12. CDR3 size: 15 residues. The CDR3 DNA sequence: TGCGCCAGCGAAAAGGGACTAGCGGGGACCACGTCCCAGTACTTC. This translates into CASEKGLAGTTSQYF. The whole variable domain, remainder taken from reference TRBV5-1 and TRBJ2-5, is KAGVTQTPRYLIKTRGQQVTLSCSPISGHRSVSWYQQTPGQGLQFLFEYFSETQRNKGNFPGRFSGRQFSNSRSEMNVSTLELGDSALYLCASEKGLAGTTSQYFGPGTRLLVL.

This clonotype appeared a few times. V usage is TRBV27 and J usage is TRBJ2-7, with 10 nucleotides matching TRBD1. CDR3 length: 16 amino acids. Trimming cost V 7 bases and J 2 bases; bases outside gene matches: 11. Germline CDR1 MNHEY, CDR2 SMNVEV (reference sequence). As DNA, the CDR3 is TGTGCCAGCAAAACAACGGGACAGGGGAGAACCTACGAGCAGTACTTC. Its translation: CASKTTGQGRTYEQYF.

The chain joins TRBV4-2 to TRBJ2-5; tentative D call: TRBD1 (5 bases). CDR1 and CDR2 from the germline V gene are LGHNA and YNFKEQ. V was clipped by 2 bases and J by 4 bases, with 17 bases between them. The CDR3 covers 16 residues. The CDR3 coding sequence is TGTGCCAGCAGCCAACAACAAGAATTGGGGCGAGAGACCCAGTACTTC. Translating it yields CASSQQQELGRETQYF.

This clonotype was observed a few times. V is TRBV7-8 and J is TRBJ2-3; possibly TRBD1 or TRBD2 for D (5 bases each). The germline V gene has CDR1 SGHVS and CDR2 FQNEAQ. This CDR3 is 17 amino acids long. Trimming took off 1 base at V and 6 bases at J, with 20 bases between the two ends. CDR3 in DNA: TGTGCCAGCAGCTTAGATAGGGGACCGATTATCGTCGATACGCAGTATTTT. It yields the protein CASSLDRGPIIVDTQYF.

The V and J genes are TRBV6-5 and TRBJ2-7; 9 bases agree with TRBD2. J was trimmed by 5 bases and V by 3 bases; bases with no gene match: 11. The CDR3 contains 16 residues. CDR1 MNHEY and CDR2 SVGAGI come from the germline V gene. In nucleotides, the CDR3 is TGTGCCAGCAGTTATTTCGCTAGCGGGGCGGGAAACGAGCAGTACTTC. It is translated as CASSYFASGAGNEQYF.

This clonotype has a handful of counts. The rearrangement links TRBV7-2 to TRBJ1-1; D is possibly TRBD1 (6 bases). Trimming pared 5 bases from V and 3 bases from J, leaving 16 bases between. CDR1 is SGHTA, CDR2 FQGNSA, per germline. The CDR3 has 15 amino acids. The DNA for the CDR3 is TGTGCCAGCAGCACCTTGGGGGCAGTCGACACTGAAGCTTTCTTT. Translating it yields CASSTLGAVDTEAFF.

The chain links TRBV10-3 to TRBJ2-2, with a possible D match to TRBD2 (5 bases). Germline lookup yields CDR1 ENHRY and CDR2 SYGVKD. This CDR3 contains 12 residues. The V end lost 9 bases, the J end lost 5 bases, and 10 bases lay between the germline ends. The CDR3 spells CAMGSRTGELFF. As DNA, the CDR3 is TGTGCCATGGGGAGCCGTACCGGGGAGCTGTTTTTT.

This clonotype was detected only a few times. The gene calls are TRBV18 and TRBJ1-1; weak D call: TRBD1 (5 bases). The CDR3 spans 13 residues. V was clipped by 5 bases and J by 0 bases, with 7 bases between them. CDR1 KGHSH and CDR2 LQKENI come from the germline V gene. Here the CDR3 reads CASSTDMNTEAFF. CDR3 nucleotide sequence: TGTGCCAGCTCAACGGACATGAACACTGAAGCTTTCTTT.

There are a few counts of this clonotype. At one end the junction does not follow the germline gene, possibly because of a read error. V usage is TRBV19 and J usage is TRBJ1-5; 7 bases are shared with TRBD1. This CDR3 spans 15 amino acids. Looked up from germline, CDR1 is LNHDA and CDR2 is SQIVND (reference sequence). Here the CDR3 reads CASIHRGESSQPQHF. The CDR3 nucleotides are TGTGCCAGTATCCACAGGGGTGAGAGCAGTCAGCCCCAGCATTTT.